This T cell receptor (beta chain) was obtained from a study of cytomegalovirus exposure and HLA in healthy donors. Overall study findings and caveats: From TCR beta sequences, most subjects' HLA-A and HLA-B alleles were reportedly predicted accurately. The authors later linked a missense DCLRE1C variant to TCR beta V- and J-gene trimming.

Primers for the PCR totalled 60 Vbeta and 13 Jbeta. Data came from immunoSEQ multiplex PCR; TCRdb stores just in-frame clones and leaves some out. This table has over 150,000 clones, approximately 80% appearing once. Germline V gives CDR1 SGHTA, CDR2 FQGNSA. This CDR3 has 15 amino acids. V dropped 5 bases and J dropped 0 bases, with 11 bases sitting between them. Concerning this clone: Its specificity is unknown.

This sequence was found in a woman aged 25-40 years in good health and CMV-seronegative. J is TRBJ2-1 and V is TRBV7-2; D gene ambiguous. The sample taken for sequencing was PBMCs. CDR3 loop: CASSLTWSSYNEQFF. The CDR3, as DNA: TGTGCCAGCAGCCTTACCTGGAGCTCCTACAATGAGCAGTTCTTC.